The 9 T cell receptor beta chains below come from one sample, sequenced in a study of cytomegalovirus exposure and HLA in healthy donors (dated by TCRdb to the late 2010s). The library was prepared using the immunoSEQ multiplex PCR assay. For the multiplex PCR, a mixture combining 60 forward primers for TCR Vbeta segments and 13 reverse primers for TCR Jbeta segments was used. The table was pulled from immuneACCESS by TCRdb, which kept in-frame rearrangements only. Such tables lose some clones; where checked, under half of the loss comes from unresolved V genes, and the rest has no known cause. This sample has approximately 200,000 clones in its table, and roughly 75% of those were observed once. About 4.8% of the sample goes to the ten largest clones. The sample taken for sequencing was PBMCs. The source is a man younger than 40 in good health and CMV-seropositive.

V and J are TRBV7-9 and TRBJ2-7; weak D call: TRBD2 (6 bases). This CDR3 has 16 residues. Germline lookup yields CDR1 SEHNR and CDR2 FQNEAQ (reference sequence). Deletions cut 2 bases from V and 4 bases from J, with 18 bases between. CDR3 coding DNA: TGTGCCAGCAGCTTATACGTATGGGGCGCGGGGTACGAGCAGTACTTC. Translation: CASSLYVWGAGYEQYF.

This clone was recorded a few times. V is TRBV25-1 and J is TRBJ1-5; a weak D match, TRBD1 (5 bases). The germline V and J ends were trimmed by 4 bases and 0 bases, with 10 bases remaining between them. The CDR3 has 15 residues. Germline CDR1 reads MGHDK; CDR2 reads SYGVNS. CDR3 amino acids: CASSADSYSNQPQHF. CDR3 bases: TGTGCCAGCAGTGCCGACAGCTATAGCAATCAGCCCCAGCATTTT.

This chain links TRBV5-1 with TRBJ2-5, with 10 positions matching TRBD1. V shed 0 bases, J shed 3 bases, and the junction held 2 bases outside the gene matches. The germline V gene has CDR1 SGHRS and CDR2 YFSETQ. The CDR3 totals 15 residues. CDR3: CASSLAGTGEETQYF. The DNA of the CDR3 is TGCGCCAGCAGCTTGGCTGGGACAGGGGAAGAGACCCAGTACTTC. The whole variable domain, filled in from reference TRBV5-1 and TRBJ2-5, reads KAGVTQTPRYLIKTRGQQVTLSCSPISGHRSVSWYQQTPGQGLQFLFEYFSETQRNKGNFPGRFSGRQFSNSRSEMNVSTLELGDSALYLCASSLAGTGEETQYFGPGTRLLVL.

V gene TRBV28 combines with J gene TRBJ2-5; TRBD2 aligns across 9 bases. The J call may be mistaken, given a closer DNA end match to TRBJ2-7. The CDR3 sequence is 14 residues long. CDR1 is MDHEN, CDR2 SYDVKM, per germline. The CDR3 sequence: CASSSASGRHEQYF. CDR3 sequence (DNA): TGTGCCAGCAGTTCCGCCAGCGGGAGGCACGAGCAGTACTTC.

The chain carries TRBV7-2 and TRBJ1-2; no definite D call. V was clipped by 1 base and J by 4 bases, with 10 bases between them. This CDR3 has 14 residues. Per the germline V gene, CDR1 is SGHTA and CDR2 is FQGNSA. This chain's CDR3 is CASSLGDSRYGYTF. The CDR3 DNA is TGTGCCAGCAGCTTAGGAGACTCCCGCTATGGCTACACCTTC.

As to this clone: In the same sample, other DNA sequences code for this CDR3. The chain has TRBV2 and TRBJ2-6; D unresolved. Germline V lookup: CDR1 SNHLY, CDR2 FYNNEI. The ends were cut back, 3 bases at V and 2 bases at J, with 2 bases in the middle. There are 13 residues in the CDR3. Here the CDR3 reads CASSDTGANVLTF. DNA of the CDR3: TGTGCCAGCAGTGATACTGGGGCCAACGTCCTGACTTTC.

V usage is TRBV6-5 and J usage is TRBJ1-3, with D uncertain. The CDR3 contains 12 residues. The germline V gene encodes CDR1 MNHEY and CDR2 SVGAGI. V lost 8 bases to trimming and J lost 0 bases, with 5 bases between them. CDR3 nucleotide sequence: TGTGCCAGCCGGGGCTCTGGAAACACCATATATTTT. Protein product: CASRGSGNTIYF.

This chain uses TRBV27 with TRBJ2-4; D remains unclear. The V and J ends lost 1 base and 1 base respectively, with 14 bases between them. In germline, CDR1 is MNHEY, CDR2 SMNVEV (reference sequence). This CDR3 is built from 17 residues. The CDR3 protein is CASSLWARPDAKNIQYF. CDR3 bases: TGTGCCAGCAGTTTATGGGCAAGACCAGACGCCAAAAACATTCAGTACTTC.

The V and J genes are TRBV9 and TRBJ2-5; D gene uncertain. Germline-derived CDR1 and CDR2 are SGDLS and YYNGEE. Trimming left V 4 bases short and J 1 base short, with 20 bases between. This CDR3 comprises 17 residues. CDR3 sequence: CASSPSQVSIIQETQYF. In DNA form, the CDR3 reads TGTGCCAGCAGCCCAAGCCAGGTCAGCATTATCCAAGAGACCCAGTACTTC.